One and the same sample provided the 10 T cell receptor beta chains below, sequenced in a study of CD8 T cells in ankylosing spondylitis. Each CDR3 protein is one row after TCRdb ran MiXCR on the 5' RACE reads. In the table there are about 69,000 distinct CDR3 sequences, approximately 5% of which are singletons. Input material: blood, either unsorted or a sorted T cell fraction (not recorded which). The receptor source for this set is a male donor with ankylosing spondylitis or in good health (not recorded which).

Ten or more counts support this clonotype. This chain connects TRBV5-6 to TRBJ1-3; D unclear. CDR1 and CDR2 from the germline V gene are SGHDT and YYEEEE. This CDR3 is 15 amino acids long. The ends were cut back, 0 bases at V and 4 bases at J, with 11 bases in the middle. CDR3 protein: CASSLDTTPGNTIYF. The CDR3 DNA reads TGTGCCAGCAGCTTGGATACCACACCGGGAAACACCATATATTTT.

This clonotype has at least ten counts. The CDR3 DNA reads TGTGCCAGCAGGGAGAATGCAGGGCCAGGGGAGACCCAGTACTTC. It translates to CASRENAGPGETQYF. The chain recombines TRBV2 with TRBJ2-5, with D tentatively TRBD1 (5 bases). The ends were cut back, 6 bases at V and 5 bases at J, with 19 bases in the middle. The germline gives CDR1 SNHLY, CDR2 FYNNEI. This CDR3 contains 15 residues.

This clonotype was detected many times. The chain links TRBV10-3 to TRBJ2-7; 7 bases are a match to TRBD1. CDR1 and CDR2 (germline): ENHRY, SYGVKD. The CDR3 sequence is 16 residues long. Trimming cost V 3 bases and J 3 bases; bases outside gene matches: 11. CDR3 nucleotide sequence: TGTGCCATCAGTGACCAGGACAGGACTGGGCGCTACGAGCAGTACTTC. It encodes CAISDQDRTGRYEQYF.

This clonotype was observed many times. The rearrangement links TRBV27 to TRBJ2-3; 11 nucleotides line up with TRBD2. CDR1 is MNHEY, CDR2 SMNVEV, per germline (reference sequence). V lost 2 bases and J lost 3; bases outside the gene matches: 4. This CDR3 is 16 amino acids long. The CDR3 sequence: CASSLMGLAVTDTQYF. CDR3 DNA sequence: TGTGCCAGCAGTTTAATGGGACTAGCGGTAACAGATACGCAGTATTTT.

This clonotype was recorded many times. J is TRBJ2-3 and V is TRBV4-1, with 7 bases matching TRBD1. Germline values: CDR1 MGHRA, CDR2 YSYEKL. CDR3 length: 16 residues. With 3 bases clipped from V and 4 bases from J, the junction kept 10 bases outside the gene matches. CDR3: CASSHADRVNSDTQYF. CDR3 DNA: TGCGCCAGCAGCCATGCTGACAGGGTGAACTCAGATACGCAGTATTTT.

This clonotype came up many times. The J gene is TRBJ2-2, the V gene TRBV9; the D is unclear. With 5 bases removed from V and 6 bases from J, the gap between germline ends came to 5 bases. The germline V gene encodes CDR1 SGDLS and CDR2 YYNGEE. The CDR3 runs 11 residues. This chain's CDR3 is CASRSSGELFF. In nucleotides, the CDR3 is TGTGCCAGCAGATCCTCCGGGGAGCTGTTTTTT. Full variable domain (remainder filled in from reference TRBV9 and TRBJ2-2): DSGVTQTPKHLITATGQRVTLRCSPRSGDLSVYWYQQSLDQGLQFLIQYYNGEERAKGNILERFSAQQFPDLHSELNLSSLELGDSALYFCASRSSGELFFGEGSRLTVL.

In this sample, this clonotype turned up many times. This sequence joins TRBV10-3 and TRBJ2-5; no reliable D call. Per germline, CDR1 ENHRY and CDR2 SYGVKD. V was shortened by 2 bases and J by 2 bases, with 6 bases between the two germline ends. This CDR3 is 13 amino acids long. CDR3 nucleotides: TGTGCCATCAGTGAGCCCGAGCAAGAGACCCAGTACTTC. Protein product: CAISEPEQETQYF.

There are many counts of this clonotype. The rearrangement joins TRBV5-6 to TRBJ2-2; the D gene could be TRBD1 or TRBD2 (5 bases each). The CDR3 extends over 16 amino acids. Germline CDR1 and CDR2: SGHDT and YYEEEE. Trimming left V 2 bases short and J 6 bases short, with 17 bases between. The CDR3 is CASSLKGAWGPGELFF. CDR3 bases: TGTGCCAGCAGCTTAAAAGGGGCCTGGGGACCCGGGGAGCTGTTTTTT.

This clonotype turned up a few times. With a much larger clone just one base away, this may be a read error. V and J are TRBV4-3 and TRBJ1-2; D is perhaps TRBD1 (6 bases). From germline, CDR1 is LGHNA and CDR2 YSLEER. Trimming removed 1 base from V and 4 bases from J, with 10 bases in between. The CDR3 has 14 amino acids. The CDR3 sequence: CASSQGGGTYGYTF. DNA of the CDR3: TGCGCCAGCAGCCAAGGAGGGGGGACCTATGGCTACACCTTC.

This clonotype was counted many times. CDR3 region: CSAAPSGVRTDTQYF. The CDR3 DNA reads as TGCAGTGCCGCCCCTAGCGGGGTCCGCACAGATACGCAGTATTTT. The V call is TRBV20-1, the J call TRBJ2-3; 9 nucleotides line up with TRBD2. The ends lost 6 bases at V and 1 base at J; junction bases unmatched: 8. The CDR3 loop spans 15 amino acids. The germline CDR1 and CDR2 sequences are DFQATT and SNEGSKA (reference sequence).